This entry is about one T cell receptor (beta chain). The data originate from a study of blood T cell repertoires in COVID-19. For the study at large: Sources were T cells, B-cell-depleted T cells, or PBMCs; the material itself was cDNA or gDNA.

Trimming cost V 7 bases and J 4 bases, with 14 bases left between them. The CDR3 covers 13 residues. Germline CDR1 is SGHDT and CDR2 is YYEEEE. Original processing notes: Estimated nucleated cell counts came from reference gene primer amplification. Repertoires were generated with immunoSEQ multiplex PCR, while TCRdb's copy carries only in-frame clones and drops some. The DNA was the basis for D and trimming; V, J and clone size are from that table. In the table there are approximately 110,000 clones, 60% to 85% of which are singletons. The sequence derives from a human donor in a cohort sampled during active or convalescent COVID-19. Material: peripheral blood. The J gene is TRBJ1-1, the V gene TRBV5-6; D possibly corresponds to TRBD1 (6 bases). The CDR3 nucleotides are TGTGCCAGCTGTCGGAGGGGGGGCACTGAAGCTTTCTTT. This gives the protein CASCRRGGTEAFF. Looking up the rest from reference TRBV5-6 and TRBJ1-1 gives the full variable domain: DAGVTQSPTHLIKTRGQQVTLRCSPKSGHDTVSWYQQALGQGPQFIFQYYEEEERQRGNFPDRFSGHQFPNYSSELNVNALLLGDSALYLCASCRRGGTEAFFGQGTRLTVV.